This T cell receptor beta chain was captured by sequencing in a study of blood T cell repertoires in COVID-19. The wider study: There were acute and convalescent COVID-19 samples, and they came from the United States, Italy and Spain. PBMCs, B-cell-depleted T cells, or T cells provided the cDNA or gDNA that made up the material.

This clone occurred once. Authors' methods: For nucleated cells, counts were estimated from reference gene primer amplification. Generated by immunoSEQ multiplex PCR, the TCRdb table keeps only in-frame clones and is missing some. The V and J calls and clone size come from that table; D and trimming were worked out from the DNA. The table lists around 290,000 clones, 80% to 95% of them singletons. Self-reported history from a screening survey and questionnaire set each donor's cohort. Sequences were obtained from PBMCs or T cells enriched from blood (not recorded which). The sequence came from a woman in her 30s who had recovered from COVID-19.

The CDR3 DNA reads TGCGCCAGCAGCCCGGACAGGGCGAGATGGCAGCCCCAGCATTTT. It codes for CASSPDRARWQPQHF. The chain recombines TRBV4-3 with TRBJ1-5, with 8 bases that match TRBD1. The CDR3 has 15 amino acids. V lost 4 bases to trimming and J lost 7 bases; unmatched junction nucleotides: 9. In germline, CDR1 is LGHNA, CDR2 YSLEER.